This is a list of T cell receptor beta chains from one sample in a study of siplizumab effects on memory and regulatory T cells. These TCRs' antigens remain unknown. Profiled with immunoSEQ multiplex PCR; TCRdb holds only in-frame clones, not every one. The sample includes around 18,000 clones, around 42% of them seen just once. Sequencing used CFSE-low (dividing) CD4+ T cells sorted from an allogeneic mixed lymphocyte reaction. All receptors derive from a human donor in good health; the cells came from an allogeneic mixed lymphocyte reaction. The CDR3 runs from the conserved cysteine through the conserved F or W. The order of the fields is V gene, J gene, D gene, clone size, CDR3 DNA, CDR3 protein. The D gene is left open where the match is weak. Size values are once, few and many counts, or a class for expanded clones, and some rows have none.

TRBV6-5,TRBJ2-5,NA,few,TGTGCCAGCAGATCCAGGGGATGGGAGACCCAGTACTTC,CASRSRGWETQYF
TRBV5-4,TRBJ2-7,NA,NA,TGTGCCAGCAGCCGTGGCAGGGCCTACGAGCAGTACTTC,CASSRGRAYEQYF
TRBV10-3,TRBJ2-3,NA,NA,TGTGCCATCAGAAGAACAGGGGAGGCAGATACGCAGTATTTT,CAIRRTGEADTQYF
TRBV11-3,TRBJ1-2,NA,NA,TGTGCCAGCAGATTTAGCACGGGGAACTATGGCTACACCTTC,CASRFSTGNYGYTF
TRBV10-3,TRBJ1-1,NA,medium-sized,TGTGCCATCGGGCAGTTGAACACTGAAGCTTTCTTT,CAIGQLNTEAFF
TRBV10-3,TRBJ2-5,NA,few,TGTGCCATCAGTGAGTCGAAGGGCAGGGGAAAGGAGGAGACCCAGTACTTC,CAISESKGRGKEETQYF
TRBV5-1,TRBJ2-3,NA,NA,TGCGCCAGCAGCCTACAGGGTTTCGATACGCAGTATTTT,CASSLQGFDTQYF
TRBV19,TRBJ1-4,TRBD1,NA,TGTGCCAGTAGTATAGCTGACAGGGGCGAAAAACTGTTTTTT,CASSIADRGEKLFF
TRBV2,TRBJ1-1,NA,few,TGTGCCAGCAGCGGGACACTTATGAACACTGAAGCTTTCTTT,CASSGTLMNTEAFF
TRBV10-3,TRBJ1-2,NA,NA,TGTGCCATCGGGGCAGGGACTAACTATGGCTACACCTTC,CAIGAGTNYGYTF
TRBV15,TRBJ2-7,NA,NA,TGTGCCACCGCCAGGTCCTACGAGCAGTACTTC,CATARSYEQYF
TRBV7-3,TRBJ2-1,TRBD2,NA,TGTGCCAGCTCCACTAGCGGGGTTTACAATGAGCAGTTCTTC,CASSTSGVYNEQFF
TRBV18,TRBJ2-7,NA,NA,TGTGCCAGCTCACCAGGGGGACACACCTACGAGCAGTACTTC,CASSPGGHTYEQYF
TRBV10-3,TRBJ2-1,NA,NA,TGTGCCATCAGTGAGTCGGGAAGCGATACCTACAATGAGCAGTTCTTC,CAISESGSDTYNEQFF
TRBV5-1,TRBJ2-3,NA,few,TGCGCCAGCAGCTTACAGGGTATCACAGATACGCAGTATTTT,CASSLQGITDTQYF
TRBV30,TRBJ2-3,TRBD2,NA,TGTGCCTGGAGTGTACCAAGCGGGGGGTTCACAGATACGCAGTATTTT,CAWSVPSGGFTDTQYF
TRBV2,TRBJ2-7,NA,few,TGTGCCAGCAGGAAGACAGGTCCCACCTACGAGCAGTACTTC,CASRKTGPTYEQYF
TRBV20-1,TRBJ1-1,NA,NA,TGCAGTGCTAGGAACACTGAAGCTTTCTTT,CSARNTEAFF
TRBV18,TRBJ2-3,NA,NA,TGTGCCAGCTCATCTAATGGGGGGCAATTTTATACGCAGTATTTT,CASSSNGGQFYTQYF
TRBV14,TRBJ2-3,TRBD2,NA,TGTGCCAGCAGCCAAGATCGTTTAGCGGGGGATAATAGCACAGATACGCAGTATTTT,CASSQDRLAGDNSTDTQYF
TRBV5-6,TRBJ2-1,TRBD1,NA,TGTGCCAGCAGTATCGTGGGACAGGGTACTCTATTACTCTACAATGAGCAGTTCTTC,CASSIVGQGTLLLYNEQFF
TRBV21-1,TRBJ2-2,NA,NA,TGTGCCAGCAGCAACGGGGGCCGGGACAGGGGGCGCGGCGGGGAGCTGTTTTTT,CASSNGGRDRGRGGELFF
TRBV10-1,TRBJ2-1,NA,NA,TGCGCCAGCAGTGCGGGGGTGGGTCACAATGAGCAGTTCTTC,CASSAGVGHNEQFF
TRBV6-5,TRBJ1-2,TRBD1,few,TGTGCCAGCACCAATACCAGGGGGCCCCTCTATGGCTACACCTTC,CASTNTRGPLYGYTF
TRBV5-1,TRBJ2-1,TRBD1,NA,TGCGCCAGCAGCCCCGGGACAGGGGGCCTTGAGCAGTTCTTC,CASSPGTGGLEQFF
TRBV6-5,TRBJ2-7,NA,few,TGTGCCAGCAGTTACCGGGGGAGCTCCTACGAGCAGTACTTC,CASSYRGSSYEQYF
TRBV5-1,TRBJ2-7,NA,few,TGCGCCAGCAGCCCATGGGGCGTGACCTACGAGCAGTACTTC,CASSPWGVTYEQYF
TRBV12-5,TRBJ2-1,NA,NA,TGTGCTAGTGGTTTGGTACAGGGGGGGCCGTCCTACAATGAGCAGTTCTTC,CASGLVQGGPSYNEQFF
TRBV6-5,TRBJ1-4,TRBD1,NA,TGTGCCAGCAGTACGGACAGGGATGAAAAACTGTTTTTT,CASSTDRDEKLFF
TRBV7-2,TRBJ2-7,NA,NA,TGTGCCAGCAGCTTATACTCGGGAACCTACGAGCAGTACTTC,CASSLYSGTYEQYF
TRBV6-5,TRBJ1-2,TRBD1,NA,TGTGCCAGCAGACGGGACAGGGGAGCTAACTATGGCTACACCTTC,CASRRDRGANYGYTF
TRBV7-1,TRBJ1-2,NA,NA,TGTGCCAGCAGCTCAGGGACAGAAGTTGGCTACACCTTC,CASSSGTEVGYTF
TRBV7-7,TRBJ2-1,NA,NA,TGTGCCAGCAGCTTAGGGGTGGGGGATTACAATGAGCAGTTCTTC,CASSLGVGDYNEQFF
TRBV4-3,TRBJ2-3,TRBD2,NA,TGCGCCAGCAGCCAAGTAGCGGGGTCAGATACGCAGTATTTT,CASSQVAGSDTQYF
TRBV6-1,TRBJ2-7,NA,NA,TGTGCCAGCACCGAGGGACTGGGGTACTACGAGCAGTACTTC,CASTEGLGYYEQYF
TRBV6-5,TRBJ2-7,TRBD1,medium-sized,TGTGCCAGCAGTTCGGACAGGACCTACGAGCAGTACTTC,CASSSDRTYEQYF
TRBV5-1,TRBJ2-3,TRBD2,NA,TGCGCCAGCAGCTTGGCGGGGGGGGCTATCGCAGATACGCAGTATTTT,CASSLAGGAIADTQYF
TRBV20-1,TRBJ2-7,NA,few,TGCAGTGCTTCCGAGGCGGGACAGTTGTACTTC,CSASEAGQLYF
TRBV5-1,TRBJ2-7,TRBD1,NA,TGCGCCAGCAAACAGGGGTCGGGTGACGAGCAGTACTTC,CASKQGSGDEQYF
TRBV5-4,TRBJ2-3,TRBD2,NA,TGTGCCAGCAGCTTGTCAGCGGGGGGCCGCACAGATACGCAGTATTTT,CASSLSAGGRTDTQYF
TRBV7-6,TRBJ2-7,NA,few,TGTGCCAGCAGCTTAGGAGTCGGAGGCTCCTACGAGCAGTACTTC,CASSLGVGGSYEQYF
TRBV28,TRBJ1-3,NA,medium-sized,TGTGCCAGCAGTTTGACATCCCCCGGCACCATATATTTT,CASSLTSPGTIYF
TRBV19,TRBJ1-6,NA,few,TGTGCCAGTAAGGCAGGGATAGAATCACCCCTCCACTTT,CASKAGIESPLHF
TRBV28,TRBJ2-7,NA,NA,TGTGCCAGCAGTAACTACAGGGACGGGCAGTACTTC,CASSNYRDGQYF
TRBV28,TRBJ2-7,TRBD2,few,TGTGCCAGCAGTTTATTTCGGGGGGGCGAGCAGTACTTC,CASSLFRGGEQYF
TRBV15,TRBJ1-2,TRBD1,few,TGTGCCACCACCTTGGGACAGGGAAACTATGGCTACACCTTC,CATTLGQGNYGYTF
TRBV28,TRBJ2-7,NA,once,TGTGCCAGCAGTTTATTGAGTGGGAAGCAGTACTTC,CASSLLSGKQYF
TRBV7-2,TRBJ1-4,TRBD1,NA,TGTGCCAGCAGCTCCCAGGGGGGCGAAAAACTGTTTTTT,CASSSQGGEKLFF
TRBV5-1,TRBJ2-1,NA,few,TGCGCCAGCAGCCCACTAGTTTTAGGTGAGCAGTTCTTC,CASSPLVLGEQFF
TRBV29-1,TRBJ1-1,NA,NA,TGCAGCGTTGATGACAGCGCTTTCTTT,CSVDDSAFF
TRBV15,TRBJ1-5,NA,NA,TGTGCCACCAGCAGACAGGGTGCGGGTCAGCCCCAGCATTTT,CATSRQGAGQPQHF
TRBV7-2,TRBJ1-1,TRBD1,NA,TGTGCCAGCAGCCCCTCTCGCGGGGGACAGGCTTTCTTT,CASSPSRGGQAFF
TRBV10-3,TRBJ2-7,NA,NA,TGTGCCATCAGTGAGTATTCCAGGGCGGAGCAGTACTTC,CAISEYSRAEQYF
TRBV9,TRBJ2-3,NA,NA,TGTGCCAGCAGCGTAGATTTGGGCCGAAGTGGGGATACGCAGTATTTT,CASSVDLGRSGDTQYF
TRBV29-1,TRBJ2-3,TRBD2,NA,TGCAGCGTTTTAGCGGGGCTGGTGACAGATACGCAGTATTTT,CSVLAGLVTDTQYF